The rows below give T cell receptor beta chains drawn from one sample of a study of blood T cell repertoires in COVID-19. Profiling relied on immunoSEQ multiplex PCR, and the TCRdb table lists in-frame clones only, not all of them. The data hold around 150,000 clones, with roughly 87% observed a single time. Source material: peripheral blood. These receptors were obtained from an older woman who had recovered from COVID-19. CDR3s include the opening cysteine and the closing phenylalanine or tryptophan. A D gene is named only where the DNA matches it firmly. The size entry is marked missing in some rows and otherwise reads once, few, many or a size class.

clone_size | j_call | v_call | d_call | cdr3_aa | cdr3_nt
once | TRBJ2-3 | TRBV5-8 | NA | CASSLGLSTDTQYF | TGTGCCAGCAGTTTGGGACTTAGCACAGATACGCAGTATTTT
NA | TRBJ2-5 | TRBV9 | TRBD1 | CASSVGTGGWETQYF | TGTGCCAGCAGCGTGGGGACAGGGGGTTGGGAGACCCAGTACTTC
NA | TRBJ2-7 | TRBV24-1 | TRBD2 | CATSDPAGGYEQYF | TGTGCCACCAGTGACCCCGCGGGGGGCTACGAGCAGTACTTC
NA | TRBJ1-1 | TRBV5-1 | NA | CASSVPVGRTEAFF | TGCGCCAGCAGCGTACCGGTCGGTCGGACTGAAGCTTTCTTT
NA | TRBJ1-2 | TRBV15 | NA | CATSFGQFLNYGYTF | TGTGCCACCAGTTTCGGACAGTTTCTTAACTATGGCTACACCTTC
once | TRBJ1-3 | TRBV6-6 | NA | CASQHRVDSGNTIYF | TGTGCCAGCCAACACAGGGTAGACTCTGGAAACACCATATATTTT
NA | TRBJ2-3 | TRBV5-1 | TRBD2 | CASELAGSTDTQYF | TGCGCCAGCGAGTTAGCGGGGTCTACAGATACGCAGTATTTT
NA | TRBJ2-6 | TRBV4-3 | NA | CASSQVEGESVLTF | TGCGCCAGCAGCCAAGTGGAAGGAGAATCCGTCCTGACTTTC
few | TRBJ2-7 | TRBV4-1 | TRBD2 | CASSQAEFGGGVEQYF | TGCGCCAGCAGCCAAGCGGAATTTGGGGGGGGTGTCGAGCAGTACTTC
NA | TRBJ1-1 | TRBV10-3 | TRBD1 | CAISARQGGDTEAFF | TGTGCCATCAGCGCTAGACAGGGCGGGGACACTGAAGCTTTCTTT
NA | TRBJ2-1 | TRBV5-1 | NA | CASSSTLSDEQFF | TGCGCCAGCAGCTCGACCCTTAGCGATGAGCAGTTCTTC
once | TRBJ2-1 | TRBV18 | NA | CASSPQYTVPGNEQFF | TGTGCCAGCTCACCTCAGTACACGGTTCCGGGTAATGAGCAGTTCTTC
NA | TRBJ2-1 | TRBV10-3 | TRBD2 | CAISESQLAGPRDEQFF | TGTGCCATCAGTGAGTCACAACTAGCGGGGCCTCGCGATGAGCAGTTCTTC
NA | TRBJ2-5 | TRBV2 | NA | CASNRGGPETQYF | TGTGCCAGCAATAGGGGGGGGCCGGAGACCCAGTACTTC
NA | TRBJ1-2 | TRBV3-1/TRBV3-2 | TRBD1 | CASSPLNRGSFGYTF | TGTGCCAGCAGCCCTCTTAACAGGGGGTCGTTTGGCTACACCTTC
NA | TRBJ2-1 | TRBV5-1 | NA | CASSLDPGSSYNEQFF | TGCGCCAGCAGCTTGGATCCAGGTAGCTCCTACAATGAGCAGTTCTTC
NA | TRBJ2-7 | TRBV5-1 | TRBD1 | CASSLQGAGSYEQYF | TGCGCCAGCAGCTTGCAGGGGGCGGGCTCCTACGAGCAGTACTTC
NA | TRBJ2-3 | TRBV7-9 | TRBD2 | CASLAGGTDTQYF | TGTGCCAGTTTGGCGGGGGGCACAGATACGCAGTATTTT
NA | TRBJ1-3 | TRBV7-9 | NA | CASSLAHGNTIYF | TGTGCCAGCAGCTTAGCACATGGAAACACCATATATTTT
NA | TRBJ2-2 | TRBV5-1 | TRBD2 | CASSLASGEGGELFF | TGCGCCAGCAGCTTGGCTAGCGGCGAGGGCGGGGAGCTGTTTTTT
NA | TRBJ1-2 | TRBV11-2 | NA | CASSLTATGYTF | TGTGCCAGCAGCTTGACAGCCACCGGCTACACCTTC
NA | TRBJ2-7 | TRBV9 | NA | CASSVAGEGYEQYF | TGTGCCAGCAGCGTAGCCGGGGAAGGCTACGAGCAGTACTTC
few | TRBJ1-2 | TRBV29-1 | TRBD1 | CSGTSGGSDGYTF | TGCAGCGGCACCTCAGGGGGATCGGATGGCTACACCTTC
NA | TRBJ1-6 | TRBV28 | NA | CASSPPGGLRNSPLHF | TGTGCCAGCAGTCCACCCGGGGGACTGAGGAATTCACCCCTCCACTTT
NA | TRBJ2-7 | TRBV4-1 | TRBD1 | CASSRIVAGGLGEQYF | TGCGCCAGCAGCCGAATAGTGGCAGGGGGCCTCGGCGAGCAGTACTTC
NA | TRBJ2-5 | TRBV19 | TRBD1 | CASSVQGARETQYF | TGTGCCAGTAGTGTACAGGGGGCGCGGGAGACCCAGTACTTC
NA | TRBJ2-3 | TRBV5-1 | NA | CASSDPSRGPGDTQYF | TGCGCCAGCAGCGACCCGTCGCGGGGGCCCGGAGATACGCAGTATTTT
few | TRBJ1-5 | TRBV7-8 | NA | CASSFFQRGGPRRYSNQPQHF | TGTGCCAGCAGCTTCTTCCAGCGGGGGGGACCTCGTCGTTATAGCAATCAGCCCCAGCATTTT
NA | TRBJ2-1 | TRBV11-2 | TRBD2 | CASSSGLAGGFEQFF | TGTGCCAGCAGCTCGGGACTAGCGGGGGGGTTTGAGCAGTTCTTC
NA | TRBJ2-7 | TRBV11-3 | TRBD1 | CASSFLQGAYEQYF | TGTGCCAGCAGCTTCTTGCAGGGGGCCTACGAGCAGTACTTC
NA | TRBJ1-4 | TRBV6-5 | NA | CASSYSGRFNEKLFF | TGTGCCAGCAGTTACTCGGGCCGGTTTAATGAAAAACTGTTTTTT
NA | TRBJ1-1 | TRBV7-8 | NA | CASSFGGRNTEAFF | TGTGCCAGCAGCTTTGGAGGCCGGAACACTGAAGCTTTCTTT
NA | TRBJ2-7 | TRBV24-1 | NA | CATSDESAGGYEQYF | TGTGCCACCAGTGATGAGTCGGCAGGAGGCTACGAGCAGTACTTC
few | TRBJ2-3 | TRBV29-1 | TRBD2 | CSVESGLAPDTQYF | TGCAGCGTTGAGTCGGGACTAGCGCCAGATACGCAGTATTTT
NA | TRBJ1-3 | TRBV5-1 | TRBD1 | CASSRQSGQGDTIYF | TGCGCCAGCAGCCGCCAATCGGGACAGGGGGACACCATATATTTT
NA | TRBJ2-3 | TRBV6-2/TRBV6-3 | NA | CASSSDSSYTPGTDTQYF | TGTGCCAGCAGCAGCGACAGCTCATATACCCCCGGCACAGATACGCAGTATTTT
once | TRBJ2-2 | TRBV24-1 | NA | CATSDLEGGELFF | TGTGCCACCAGTGATTTAGAGGGCGGGGAGCTGTTTTTT
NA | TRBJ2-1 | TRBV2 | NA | CASEQGPYNEQFF | TGTGCCAGCGAGCAGGGGCCTTACAATGAGCAGTTCTTC
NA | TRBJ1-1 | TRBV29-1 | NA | CSVEEQGNTEAFF | TGCAGCGTTGAAGAACAGGGGAACACTGAAGCTTTCTTT
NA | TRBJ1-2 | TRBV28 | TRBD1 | CASSKSHQGASGYTF | TGTGCCAGCAGTAAGTCTCATCAGGGGGCAAGTGGCTACACCTTC
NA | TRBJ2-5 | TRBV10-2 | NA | CASRGGRDQYF | TGCGCCAGCAGGGGGGGGCGGGACCAGTACTTC
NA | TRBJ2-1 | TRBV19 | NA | CASSMRREFRDEQFF | TGTGCCAGTAGTATGCGCAGGGAATTTCGCGATGAGCAGTTCTTC
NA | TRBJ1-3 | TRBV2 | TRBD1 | CASSLGQTGNTIYF | TGTGCCAGCAGCCTGGGACAGACTGGAAACACCATATATTTT
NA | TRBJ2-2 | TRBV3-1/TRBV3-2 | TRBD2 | CASSLSSGTGELFF | TGTGCCAGCAGCCTTTCTAGCGGCACCGGGGAGCTGTTTTTT
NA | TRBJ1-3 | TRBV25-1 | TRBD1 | CASSRQGTGNTIYF | TGTGCCAGCAGTCGACAGGGGACGGGAAACACCATATATTTT
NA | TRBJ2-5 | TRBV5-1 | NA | CASSFRGQETQYF | TGCGCCAGCAGCTTTAGAGGGCAAGAGACCCAGTACTTC
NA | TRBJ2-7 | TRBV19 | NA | CASSITTSYEQYF | TGTGCCAGTAGTATTACGACATCCTACGAGCAGTACTTC
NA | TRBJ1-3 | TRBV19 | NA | CASSIAGTFTGNTIYF | TGTGCCAGTAGTATTGCCGGGACTTTTACTGGAAACACCATATATTTT
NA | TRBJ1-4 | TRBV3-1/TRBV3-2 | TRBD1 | CASSQGTGTGFEKLFF | TGTGCCAGCAGCCAGGGTACCGGGACAGGGTTTGAAAAACTGTTTTTT
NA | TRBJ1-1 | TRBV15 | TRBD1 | CAIKGDRNTEAFF | TGTGCCATCAAGGGGGACAGGAACACTGAAGCTTTCTTT
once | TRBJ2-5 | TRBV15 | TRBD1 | CATSRDRTGGAGRTQYF | TGTGCCACCAGCAGAGATCGGACAGGGGGCGCCGGACGGACCCAGTACTTC
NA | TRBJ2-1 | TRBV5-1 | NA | CASSFTTDLTNEQFF | TGCGCCAGCAGCTTTACGACAGACCTTACGAATGAGCAGTTCTTC
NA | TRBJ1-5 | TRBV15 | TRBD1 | CATSRDSMWTGGGEPQHF | TGTGCCACCAGCAGAGATAGTATGTGGACAGGGGGCGGGGAGCCCCAGCATTTT
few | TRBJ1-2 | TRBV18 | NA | CASSPAGTVDGYTF | TGTGCCAGCTCACCAGCGGGAACGGTGGATGGCTACACCTTC
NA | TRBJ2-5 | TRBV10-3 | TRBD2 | CAIRPGLAGQETQYF | TGTGCCATCAGGCCGGGACTAGCGGGGCAAGAGACCCAGTACTTC
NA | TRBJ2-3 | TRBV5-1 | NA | CASSLGQKEDTQYF | TGCGCCAGCAGCTTAGGTCAGAAGGAGGATACGCAGTATTTT